The source of this T cell receptor (beta chain) is a study of blood T cell repertoires in COVID-19. Study context: Among Cohort 3 donors, those recovered had two negative PCRs, clearance, or symptom resolution.

This clone was counted a single time. The table came from immunoSEQ multiplex PCR; TCRdb's copy has only in-frame clones and leaves some out. In the table there are roughly 340,000 clones, about 87% of which are singletons. The sample consisted of PBMCs or T cells enriched from blood (not recorded which). The sequence was obtained from a man between 35 and 55 years old in a cohort exposed to, infected with or recovered from COVID-19 (not recorded which).

The CDR3: CASSLGGGYTF. The CDR3 DNA sequence: TGTGCCAGCAGCTTAGGCGGGGGCTACACCTTC. V is TRBV3-1 (or the pseudogene TRBV3-2) and J is TRBJ1-2; D remains ambiguous. The CDR3 totals 11 residues. V shed 5 bases and J shed 8 bases, with 9 bases lying between them. Looked up from germline, CDR1 is LGHDT and CDR2 is YNNKEL (reference sequence).